Listed below are T cell receptor beta chains from one sample, sequenced in a study of cytomegalovirus exposure and HLA in healthy donors. Repertoires were generated with immunoSEQ multiplex PCR, while TCRdb's copy carries only in-frame clones and drops some. This table holds about 94,000 clones, more than 70% found once. Sequencing was done on a sample of PBMCs. All receptors derive from a woman aged 40 to 50 in good health and CMV-seronegative. Both conserved end residues are part of each CDR3. A D gene is named only where the DNA matches it firmly. Size is omitted from some rows. Given values are once, few, many or a class for expanded clones.

j_call	clone_size	v_call	d_call	cdr3_aa	cdr3_nt
TRBJ2-7	NA	TRBV4-1	NA	CASSPTGGSSYEQYF	TGCGCCAGCAGTCCGACCGGGGGTAGTAGCTACGAGCAGTACTTC
TRBJ1-1	NA	TRBV4-2	NA	CASSRGGMNTEAFF	TGTGCCAGCAGCAGGGGGGGTATGAACACTGAAGCTTTCTTT
TRBJ2-1	NA	TRBV5-1	NA	CASSYREGEQFF	TGCGCCAGCAGCTACAGGGAGGGGGAGCAGTTCTTC
TRBJ1-5	NA	TRBV28	NA	CASSLQGHSNQPQHF	TGTGCCAGCAGTTTACAGGGCCATAGCAATCAGCCCCAGCATTTT
TRBJ1-1	few	TRBV5-1	NA	CASSLAGDIGTEAFF	TGCGCCAGCAGCTTGGCCGGGGACATTGGAACTGAAGCTTTCTTT
TRBJ1-5	NA	TRBV12-5	NA	CASALNQPQHF	TGTGCTAGTGCCCTAAATCAGCCCCAGCATTTT
TRBJ1-1	NA	TRBV25-1	TRBD1	CASSEIRGQESEAFF	TGTGCCAGCAGTGAAATCAGGGGGCAGGAATCTGAAGCTTTCTTT
TRBJ2-5	NA	TRBV7-2	TRBD2	CASSLGTSGGVGTQYF	TGTGCCAGCAGCTTAGGGACTAGCGGGGGTGTGGGGACCCAGTACTTC
TRBJ2-5	NA	TRBV19	TRBD2	CASSSRLAGGQETQYF	TGTGCCAGTAGTTCCAGACTAGCGGGGGGCCAAGAGACCCAGTACTTC
TRBJ2-7	once	TRBV7-2	NA	CASSLALGGGFYEQYF	TGTGCCAGCAGCTTAGCGCTGGGCGGGGGCTTCTACGAGCAGTACTTC
TRBJ2-7	NA	TRBV7-8	NA	CASSFTPQGPSEQYF	TGTGCCAGCAGCTTCACCCCACAGGGACCCTCCGAGCAGTACTTC
TRBJ2-3	NA	TRBV7-6	TRBD2	CASSFVAGEADTQYF	TGTGCCAGCAGCTTTGTTGCGGGGGAGGCAGATACGCAGTATTTT
TRBJ1-6	NA	TRBV6-1	NA	CASFAGYNSPLHF	TGTGCCAGCTTCGCAGGGTATAATTCACCCCTCCACTTT
TRBJ1-4	NA	TRBV19	NA	CASSSQGNEKLFF	TGTGCCAGTAGCTCTCAGGGAAATGAAAAACTGTTTTTT
TRBJ2-2	NA	TRBV20-1	NA	CSAGLSGELFF	TGCAGTGCTGGCCTCAGCGGGGAGCTGTTTTTT
TRBJ2-1	NA	TRBV19	TRBD1	CATDGTGLYNEQFF	TGTGCCACTGACGGGACAGGGCTATACAATGAGCAGTTCTTC
TRBJ2-2	few	TRBV7-9	TRBD2	CASSLSGGTGELFF	TGTGCCAGCAGTCTTTCCGGGGGGACCGGGGAGCTGTTTTTT
TRBJ1-5	few	TRBV5-1	TRBD1	CASSSRQGEQPQHF	TGCGCCAGCAGCTCCAGACAGGGAGAACAGCCCCAGCATTTT
TRBJ2-1	NA	TRBV4-3	TRBD2	CASSLRLAGYNEQFF	TGCGCCAGCAGCCTTCGACTAGCGGGGTACAATGAGCAGTTCTTC
TRBJ1-1	NA	TRBV9	TRBD1	CASSVAGQINTEAFF	TGTGCCAGCAGCGTAGCGGGACAGATCAACACTGAAGCTTTCTTT
TRBJ1-2	few	TRBV18	TRBD1	CASSPGQAYGYTF	TGTGCCAGCTCACCCGGACAGGCCTATGGCTACACCTTC
TRBJ1-1	NA	TRBV30	NA	CAHDRNTEAFF	TGTGCCCACGATAGGAACACTGAAGCTTTCTTT
TRBJ2-3	few	TRBV7-2	TRBD2	CASSPRGGGPTDTQYF	TGTGCCAGCAGCCCGAGAGGCGGGGGACCGACAGATACGCAGTATTTT
TRBJ1-3	NA	TRBV5-1	NA	CASSEDGGSGNTIYF	TGCGCCAGCAGCGAGGACGGGGGCTCTGGAAACACCATATATTTT
TRBJ2-6	NA	TRBV5-1	TRBD1	CASSLNRGAGANVLTF	TGCGCCAGCAGCTTGAACAGGGGAGCTGGGGCCAACGTCCTGACTTTC
TRBJ1-4	once	TRBV5-1	NA	CASSLNFGEKLFF	TGCGCCAGCAGCTTGAACTTCGGGGAAAAACTGTTTTTT
TRBJ1-2	once	TRBV6-6	NA	CASSYSDRRKGGYTF	TGTGCCAGCAGTTACTCCGACAGGAGAAAGGGTGGCTACACCTTC
TRBJ1-3	NA	TRBV28	NA	CASSLFGGRSGNTIYF	TGTGCCAGCAGTTTATTTGGGGGCCGGTCTGGAAACACCATATATTTT
TRBJ2-3	NA	TRBV19	NA	CASSLDSYTQYF	TGTGCCAGTAGCCTAGACTCATATACGCAGTATTTT
TRBJ2-3	NA	TRBV28	NA	CASSFLSGTDTQYF	TGTGCCAGCAGTTTTCTCAGCGGGACAGATACGCAGTATTTT
TRBJ2-7	NA	TRBV6-5	NA	CASSYSAEYYEQYF	TGTGCCAGCAGTTACTCTGCGGAGTACTACGAGCAGTACTTC
TRBJ1-2	NA	TRBV15	TRBD1	CATSMDRIYGYTF	TGTGCCACCAGCATGGACAGGATTTATGGCTACACCTTC
TRBJ2-7	NA	TRBV9	NA	CASSVVGQSEQYF	TGTGCCAGCAGCGTAGTTGGACAGTCCGAGCAGTACTTC
TRBJ1-3	few	TRBV11-2	NA	CASSPGTLTGNTIYF	TGTGCCAGCAGCCCCGGGACACTGACTGGAAACACCATATATTTT
TRBJ2-5	few	TRBV4-1	NA	CASSQDGLAGETQYF	TGCGCCAGCAGCCAAGACGGGCTAGCCGGGGAGACCCAGTACTTC
TRBJ2-3	few	TRBV4-2	NA	CASSQRAGATRGGTDTQYF	TGTGCCAGCAGCCAAAGGGCGGGGGCAACTCGAGGGGGCACAGATACGCAGTATTTT
TRBJ2-7	NA	TRBV5-1	TRBD1	CASSDGQVYEQYF	TGCGCCAGCAGCGACGGACAGGTCTACGAGCAGTACTTC
TRBJ1-1	NA	TRBV28	TRBD1	CASRTGGANTEAFF	TGTGCCAGCAGGACAGGGGGGGCGAACACTGAAGCTTTCTTT
TRBJ2-2	NA	TRBV9	TRBD2	CASSVESGGAYTGELFF	TGTGCCAGCAGCGTAGAGAGCGGGGGGGCGTACACCGGGGAGCTGTTTTTT
TRBJ2-3	NA	TRBV6-5	NA	CASSQARGGTQYF	TGTGCCAGCAGCCAGGCAAGGGGTGGTACGCAGTATTTT
TRBJ1-1	NA	TRBV6-5	NA	CASSDQDTEAFF	TGTGCCAGCAGTGACCAGGACACTGAAGCTTTCTTT
TRBJ1-2	NA	TRBV7-2	NA	CASSPTRAAGQGYTF	TGTGCCAGCAGCCCCACCCGCGCAGCCGGACAGGGCTACACCTTC
TRBJ2-7	NA	TRBV7-2	NA	CASSLVAQGGSEQYF	TGTGCCAGCAGCTTAGTGGCACAGGGTGGCAGCGAGCAGTACTTC
TRBJ2-2	NA	TRBV7-2	NA	CASSRSTGNTGELFF	TGTGCCAGCAGCCGGTCGACAGGGAACACCGGGGAGCTGTTTTTT
TRBJ2-1	NA	TRBV11-2	NA	CASSLHLASLGFF	TGTGCCAGCAGCTTACATCTAGCTTCGCTTGGGTTCTTC
TRBJ1-4	NA	TRBV19	NA	CASSTGQGHNNEKLFF	TGTGCCAGTAGTACGGGACAAGGACACAATAATGAAAAACTGTTTTTT
TRBJ2-7	NA	TRBV7-8	TRBD1	CASSTKDRGSSYEQYF	TGTGCCAGCAGCACAAAGGACAGGGGGAGCTCCTACGAGCAGTACTTC
TRBJ1-1	NA	TRBV4-2	TRBD1	CASSPDRANTEAFF	TGTGCCAGCAGCCCGGACAGGGCGAACACTGAAGCTTTCTTT
TRBJ1-1	few	TRBV6-5	TRBD1	CASRGTGTNTEAFF	TGTGCCAGCAGAGGGACAGGGACGAACACTGAAGCTTTCTTT
TRBJ1-6	NA	TRBV30	NA	CAWSVRGGWNSPLNF	TGTGCCTGGAGTGTAAGGGGGGGATGGAATTCACCCCTCAACTTT
TRBJ2-2	NA	TRBV15	NA	CATSRDTIGGTGELFF	TGTGCCACCAGCAGGGACACTATTGGCGGAACCGGGGAGCTGTTTTTT
TRBJ1-2	NA	TRBV7-9	TRBD1	CASRPRQGFGGYTF	TGTGCCAGCAGGCCTAGACAGGGGTTTGGAGGCTACACCTTC
TRBJ2-7	NA	TRBV5-1	TRBD2	CASSSRGGPVEQYF	TGCGCCAGCAGCTCGCGGGGGGGCCCCGTCGAGCAGTACTTC
TRBJ1-1	NA	TRBV29-1	NA	CSVVGLLLTEAFF	TGCAGCGTTGTGGGACTGCTGCTCACTGAAGCTTTCTTT
TRBJ1-2	NA	TRBV29-1	NA	CSVGPRQALDGYTF	TGCAGCGTTGGCCCGAGACAGGCCCTGGATGGCTACACCTTC